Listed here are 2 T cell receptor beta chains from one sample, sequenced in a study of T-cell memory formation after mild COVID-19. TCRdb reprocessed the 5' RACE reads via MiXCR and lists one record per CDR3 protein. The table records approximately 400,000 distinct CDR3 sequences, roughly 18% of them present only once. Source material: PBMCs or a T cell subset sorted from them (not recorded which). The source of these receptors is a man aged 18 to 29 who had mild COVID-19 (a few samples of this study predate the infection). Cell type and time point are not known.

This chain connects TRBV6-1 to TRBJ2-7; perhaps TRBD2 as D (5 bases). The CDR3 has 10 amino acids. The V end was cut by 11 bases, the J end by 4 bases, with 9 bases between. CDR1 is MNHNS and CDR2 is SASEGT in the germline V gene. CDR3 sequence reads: CAAGRYEQYF. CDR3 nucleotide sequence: TGTGCCGCGGGTCGATACGAGCAGTACTTC.

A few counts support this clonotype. The CDR3 loop is CASRGGGADEQFF. The CDR3 coding sequence is TGCGCCAGCCGGGGCGGGGGGGCGGATGAGCAGTTCTTC. This chain links TRBV4-3 with TRBJ2-1; TRBD2 matches at 9 bases. CDR3 size: 13 residues. Germline V CDR1 and CDR2: LGHNA, YSLEER. V shed 8 bases, J shed 8 bases, and the junction held 7 bases outside the gene matches.